This TCR beta chain was recorded in a study of shared clonotypes between healthy human individuals. Findings and limits, study-wide: Naive subsets generally exceeded memory subsets in estimated richness.

Those who donated, Caucasian adults without exception, all lived in Nashville, Tennessee. Points on this clone: No antigen is known for it.

The protocol was immunoSEQ multiplex PCR, while the TCRdb copy is restricted to in-frame clones and leaves out a portion. The top ten hold around 0.38% of the sample, which has 1,500,000 or so clones, around 98.5% seen once. This CDR3 spans 15 amino acids. V was pared by 6 bases and J by 0 bases, with 9 bases between. The germline CDR1 and CDR2 sequences are MNHEY and SVGAGI. The gene calls are TRBV6-5 and TRBJ2-6; a weak D match, TRBD1 (5 bases). This clonotype was obtained from a man aged 30 to 45 in good health. The specimen sequenced was naive CD4+ T cells sorted from blood. Stated subset: CD45RA+ positively selected. The CDR3: CASRLTVSGANVLTF. The CDR3 bases are TGTGCCAGCAGATTGACAGTCTCTGGGGCCAACGTCCTGACTTTC.